This T cell receptor beta chain was found in a study of blood T cell repertoires in COVID-19. Turning to the study itself: Specimens from acute and convalescent COVID-19 originated in the United States, Italy and Spain.

The CDR3 spans 16 residues. V was trimmed by 0 bases and J by 2 bases, leaving 11 bases between them. Germline lookup yields CDR1 LGHNA and CDR2 YNFKEQ. Living in 20 to 30 US areas, the participants were between about 18 and 95 years of age. Clones were read by immunoSEQ multiplex PCR, and TCRdb kept only the in-frame ones, dropping some. The sample includes 150,000 to 200,000 clones, about nine tenths of them seen just once. Input material: PBMCs or T cells enriched from blood (not recorded which). This receptor was identified in a woman between 18 and 29 years old who had recovered from COVID-19. The V gene is TRBV4-2, the J gene TRBJ2-1; D may be TRBD2 (6 bases). CDR3 region: CASSQEAGGTYNEQFF. CDR3 DNA: TGTGCCAGCAGCCAAGAAGCTGGGGGGACCTACAATGAGCAGTTCTTC.